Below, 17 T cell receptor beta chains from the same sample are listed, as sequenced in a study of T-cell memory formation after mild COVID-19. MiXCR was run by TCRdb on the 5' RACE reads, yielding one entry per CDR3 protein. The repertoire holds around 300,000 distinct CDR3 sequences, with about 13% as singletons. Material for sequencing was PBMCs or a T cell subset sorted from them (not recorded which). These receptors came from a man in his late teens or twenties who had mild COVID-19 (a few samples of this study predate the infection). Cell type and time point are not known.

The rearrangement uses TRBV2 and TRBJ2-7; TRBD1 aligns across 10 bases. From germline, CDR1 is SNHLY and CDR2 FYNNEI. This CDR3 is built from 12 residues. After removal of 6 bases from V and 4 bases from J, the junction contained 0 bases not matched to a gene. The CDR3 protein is CASRDRGYEQYF. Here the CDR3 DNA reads TGTGCCAGCAGGGACAGGGGGTACGAGCAGTACTTC.

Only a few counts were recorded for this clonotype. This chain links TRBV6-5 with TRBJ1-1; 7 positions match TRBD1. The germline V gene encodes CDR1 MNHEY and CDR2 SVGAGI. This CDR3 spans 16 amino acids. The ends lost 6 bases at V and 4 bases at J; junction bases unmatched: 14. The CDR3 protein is CASSLRGGGTPTEAFF. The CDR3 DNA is TGTGCCAGCAGCCTTCGAGGGGGCGGGACGCCCACTGAAGCTTTCTTT.

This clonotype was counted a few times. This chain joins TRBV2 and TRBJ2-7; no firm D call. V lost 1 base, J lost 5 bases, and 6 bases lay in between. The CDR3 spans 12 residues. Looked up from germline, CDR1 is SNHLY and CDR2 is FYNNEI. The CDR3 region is CASSEGGDEQYV. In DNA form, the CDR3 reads TGTGCCAGCAGTGAAGGAGGTGACGAGCAGTACGTC.

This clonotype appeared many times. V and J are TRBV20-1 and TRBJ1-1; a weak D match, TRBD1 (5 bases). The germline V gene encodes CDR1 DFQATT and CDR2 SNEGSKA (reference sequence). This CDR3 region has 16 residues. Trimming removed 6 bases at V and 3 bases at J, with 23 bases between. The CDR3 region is CSASRPSGGMYTEAFF. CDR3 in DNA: TGCAGTGCCAGTCGTCCCAGCGGGGGTATGTACACTGAAGCTTTCTTT.

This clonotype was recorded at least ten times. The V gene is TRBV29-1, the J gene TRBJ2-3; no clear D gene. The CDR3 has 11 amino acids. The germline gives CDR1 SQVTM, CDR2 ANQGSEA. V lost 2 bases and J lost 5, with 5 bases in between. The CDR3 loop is CSVEWGDTQYF. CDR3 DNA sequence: TGCAGCGTTGAATGGGGAGATACGCAGTATTTT.

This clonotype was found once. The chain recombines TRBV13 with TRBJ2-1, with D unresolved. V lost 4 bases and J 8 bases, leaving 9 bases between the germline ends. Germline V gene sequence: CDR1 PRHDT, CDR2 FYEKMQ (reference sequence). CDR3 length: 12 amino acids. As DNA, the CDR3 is TGTGCCAGCAGCTCCAGTAGAGATGAGCAGTTCTTC. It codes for CASSSSRDEQFF.

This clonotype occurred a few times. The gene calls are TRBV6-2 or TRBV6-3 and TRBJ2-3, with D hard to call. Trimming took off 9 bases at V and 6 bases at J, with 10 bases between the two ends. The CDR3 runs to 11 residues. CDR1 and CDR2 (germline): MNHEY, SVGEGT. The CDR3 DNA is TGTGCCAGTCTCTATTTGGATACGCAGTATTTT. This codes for CASLYLDTQYF.

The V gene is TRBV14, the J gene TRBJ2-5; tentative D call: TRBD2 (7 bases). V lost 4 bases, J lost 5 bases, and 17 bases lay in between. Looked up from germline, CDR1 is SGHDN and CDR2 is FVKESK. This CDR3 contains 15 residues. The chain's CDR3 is CASSPLERGAETQYF. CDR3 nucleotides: TGTGCCAGCAGCCCCCTCGAACGGGGGGCGGAGACCCAGTACTTC.

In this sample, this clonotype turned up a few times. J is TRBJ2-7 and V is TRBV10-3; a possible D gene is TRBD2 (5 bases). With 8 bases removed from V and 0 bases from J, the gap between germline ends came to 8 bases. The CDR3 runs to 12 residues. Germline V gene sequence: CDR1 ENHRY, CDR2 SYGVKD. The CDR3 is CAIGGPSYEQYV. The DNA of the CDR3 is TGTGCCATCGGAGGACCCTCCTACGAGCAGTACGTC.

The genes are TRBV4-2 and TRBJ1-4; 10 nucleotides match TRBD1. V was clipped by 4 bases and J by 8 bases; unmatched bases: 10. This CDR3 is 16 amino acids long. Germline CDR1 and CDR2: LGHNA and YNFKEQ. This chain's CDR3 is CASSRSTGTGEEKLFF. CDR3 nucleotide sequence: TGTGCCAGCAGCCGGAGTACCGGGACAGGGGAAGAAAAACTGTTTTTT.

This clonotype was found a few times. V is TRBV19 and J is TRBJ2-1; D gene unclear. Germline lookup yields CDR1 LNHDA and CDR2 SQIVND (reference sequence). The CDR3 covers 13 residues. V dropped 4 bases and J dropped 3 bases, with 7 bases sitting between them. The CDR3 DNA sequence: TGTGCCAGTAGTAGAGGAGTCTACAATGAGCAGTTCTTC. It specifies CASSRGVYNEQFF.

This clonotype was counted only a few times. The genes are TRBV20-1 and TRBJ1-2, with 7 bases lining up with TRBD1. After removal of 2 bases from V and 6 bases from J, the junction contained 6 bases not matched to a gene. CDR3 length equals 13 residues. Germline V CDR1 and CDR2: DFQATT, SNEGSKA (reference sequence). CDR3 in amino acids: CSARLQGIDGYTF. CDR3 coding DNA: TGCAGTGCTAGATTACAGGGGATAGATGGCTACACCTTC.

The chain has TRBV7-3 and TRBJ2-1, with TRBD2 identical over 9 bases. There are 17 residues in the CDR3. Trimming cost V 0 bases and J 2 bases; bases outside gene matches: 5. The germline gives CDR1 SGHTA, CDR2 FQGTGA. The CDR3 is CASSLTGPSGAYNEQFF. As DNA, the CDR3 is TGTGCCAGCAGCTTAACGGGGCCTAGCGGGGCCTACAATGAGCAGTTCTTC.

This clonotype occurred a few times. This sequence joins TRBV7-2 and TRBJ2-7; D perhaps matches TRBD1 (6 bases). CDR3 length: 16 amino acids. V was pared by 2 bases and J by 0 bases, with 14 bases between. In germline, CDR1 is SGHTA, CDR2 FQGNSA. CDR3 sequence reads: CASSLYRAQNSYEQYF. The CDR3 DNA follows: TGTGCCAGCAGCTTATACAGGGCGCAAAACTCCTACGAGCAGTACTTC.

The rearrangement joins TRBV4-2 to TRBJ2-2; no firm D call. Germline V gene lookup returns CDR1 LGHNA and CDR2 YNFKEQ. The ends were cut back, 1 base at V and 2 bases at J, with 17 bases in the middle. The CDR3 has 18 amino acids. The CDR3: CASSQAVRTADNTGELFF. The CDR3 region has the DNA TGTGCCAGCAGCCAAGCGGTACGGACCGCGGATAACACCGGGGAGCTGTTTTTT.

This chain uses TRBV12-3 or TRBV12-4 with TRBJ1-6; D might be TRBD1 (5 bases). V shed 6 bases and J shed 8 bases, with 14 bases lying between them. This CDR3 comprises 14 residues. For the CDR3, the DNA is TGTGCCAGCAGCCCACGGGGCGGGGATTCACCCCTCCACTTT. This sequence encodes CASSPRGGDSPLHF.

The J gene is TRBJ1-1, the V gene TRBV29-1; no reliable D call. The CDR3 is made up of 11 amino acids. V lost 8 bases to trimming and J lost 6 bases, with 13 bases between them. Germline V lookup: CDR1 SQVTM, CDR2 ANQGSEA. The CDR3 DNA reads TGCAGCTTCCGACTCGTCTCTGAAGCTTTCTTT. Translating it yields CSFRLVSEAFF.